The 22 T cell receptor beta chains presented below share a single source sample, sequenced in a study of T cells expressing NK-cell markers. Using the 5' RACE reads, TCRdb records one entry per CDR3 protein without DNA. This sample's table has approximately 110,000 distinct CDR3 sequences. Source material: blood T cells: a sorted CD56 or NKG2C T cell subset, CD4+ or CD8+ T cells, or bulk PBMC T cells (not recorded which). Every receptor here comes from a woman between 18 and 75 years old in good health.

This chain joins TRBV23-1 and TRBJ2-2. TRBV23-1 is identified as an open reading frame with a role that is uncertain. The CDR3 has 14 residues. CDR3 residues: CASSQSLGNGELFF.

The chain recombines TRBV28 with TRBJ2-1; the TCRdb call, TRBD1, lacks DNA for checking. The CDR3 contains 14 residues. Germline loops: CDR1 MDHEN, CDR2 SYDVKM. CDR3 residues: CASSRGQDYNEQFF. The variable domain in full, completed from reference TRBV28 and TRBJ2-1, reads DVKVTQSSRYLVKRTGEKVFLECVQDMDHENMFWYRQDPGLGLRLIYFSYDVKMKEKGDIPEGYSVSREKKERFSLILESASTNQTSMYLCASSRGQDYNEQFFGPGTRLTVL.

This chain links TRBV20-1 with TRBJ2-2. CDR1 and CDR2 (germline): DFQATT, SNEGSKA (reference sequence). The CDR3 is made up of 13 amino acids. The CDR3 loop reads CSAREDLWGELFF.

V and J are TRBV10-2 and TRBJ2-1; TCRdb proposes TRBD1, but this gene call is untestable without DNA. The CDR3 spans 17 residues. CDR1 and CDR2 from the germline V gene are WSHSY and SAAADI. This CDR3 reads CASSEPLYSPKYNEQFF.

CDR3: CSAFSGEAGGRTDTQYF. The chain carries TRBV20-1 and TRBJ2-3; no DNA is available, so the TRBD2 call from TCRdb remains unchecked. The germline V gene has CDR1 DFQATT and CDR2 SNEGSKA (reference sequence). This CDR3 contains 17 residues.

This sequence joins TRBV7-9 and TRBJ1-1; TCRdb's D call, TRBD1, is unchecked because there is no DNA. The CDR3 has 14 residues. Germline-derived CDR1 and CDR2 are SEHNR and FQNEAQ (reference sequence). The CDR3 reads CASSDPGGPTEAFF.

V and J are TRBV5-1 and TRBJ2-1; checking the TCRdb D call of TRBD2 is not possible without DNA. The CDR3 covers 19 residues. The germline V gene has CDR1 SGHRS and CDR2 YFSETQ. CDR3 residues: CASSLHGLALQPGDNEQFF.

The chain combines TRBV29-1 with TRBJ2-1; TCRdb gives TRBD2 as the D gene, but with no DNA this cannot be confirmed. Germline CDR1 SQVTM, CDR2 ANQGSEA. There are 14 residues in the CDR3. The CDR3 region is CSVEGEPSYNEQFF.

The chain has TRBV20-1 and TRBJ1-5. The CDR3 spans 12 residues. The germline CDR1 and CDR2 sequences are DFQATT and SNEGSKA (reference sequence). CDR3 region: CSASDGNQPQHF.

The chain has TRBV7-3 and TRBJ2-5; TCRdb's D gene call, TRBD1, goes unchecked for lack of DNA. The germline CDR1 and CDR2 sequences are SGHTA and FQGTGA. This CDR3 region has 15 residues. The CDR3 reads CASSFGTGVHETQYF.

The rearrangement links TRBV7-6 to TRBJ1-1; as DNA is missing, the TRBD1 call by TCRdb cannot be tested. CDR3 length: 14 amino acids. Germline V lookup: CDR1 SGHVS, CDR2 FNYEAQ. CDR3 sequence reads: CASSHTRGHTEAFF.

The chain uses TRBV20-1 and TRBJ2-7. In germline, CDR1 is DFQATT, CDR2 SNEGSKA (reference sequence). The CDR3 runs 12 residues. The CDR3 sequence is CSARYTTYEQYF.

The CDR3 protein is CASSVSGVAGANVLTF. The V gene is TRBV25-1, the J gene TRBJ2-6; TCRdb's D call of TRBD1 is untestable without DNA. CDR1 and CDR2 (germline): MGHDK, SYGVNS. The CDR3 consists of 16 residues.

The chain combines TRBV5-1 with TRBJ2-5. The CDR3 runs to 13 residues. CDR1 and CDR2 from the germline V gene are SGHRS and YFSETQ. CDR3 residues: CASSLGGVETQYF.

The chain joins TRBV6-1 to TRBJ2-1; TCRdb picks TRBD1, but there is no DNA to check that call. Germline V gives CDR1 MNHNS, CDR2 SASEGT. The CDR3 is 14 residues long. The CDR3 reads CASSPGGGGNEQFF.

The genes are TRBV21-1 and TRBJ2-7; the TRBD1 assignment by TCRdb is unverifiable without DNA. TRBV21-1 is labeled a pseudogene. The CDR3 is 15 amino acids. CDR3 in amino acids: CASSKVRDSRGEQYF.

This chain joins TRBV5-1 and TRBJ1-1; the D call of TRBD1 rests on TCRdb alone, since no DNA is present to check it. The CDR3 has 14 amino acids. Germline V gene sequence: CDR1 SGHRS, CDR2 YFSETQ. CDR3 in amino acids: CASGLSRENTEAFF.

The gene calls are TRBV18 and TRBJ1-6; TCRdb's assignment of TRBD1 cannot be checked, as there is no DNA. Germline loops: CDR1 KGHSH, CDR2 LQKENI. The CDR3 totals 12 residues. CDR3 amino acids: CASSDTGGPLHF.

The rearrangement joins TRBV20-1 to TRBJ1-1; the D call of TRBD1 rests on TCRdb alone, since no DNA is present to check it. The CDR3 totals 14 residues. Germline loops: CDR1 DFQATT, CDR2 SNEGSKA (reference sequence). The CDR3 reads CSARDKGVPTEAFF.

This rearrangement joins TRBV7-8 to TRBJ2-2; the D call of TRBD2 rests on TCRdb alone, since no DNA is present to check it. CDR1 SGHVS and CDR2 FQNEAQ come from the germline V gene. The CDR3 contains 17 residues. This CDR3 reads CASSLSSWRVGPGELFF.

This chain joins TRBV4-3 and TRBJ2-3; TCRdb indicates TRBD1, and absent DNA this call remains unverified. The CDR3 extends over 16 amino acids. The germline V gene has CDR1 LGHNA and CDR2 YSLEER. CDR3 protein: CASSQDPAGGGDTQYF.

The chain links TRBV20-1 to TRBJ2-1; with no DNA, the TCRdb D assignment of TRBD2 cannot be verified. The CDR3 is made up of 15 amino acids. The V gene's germline CDR1 is DFQATT and CDR2 SNEGSKA (reference sequence). CDR3 amino acids: CSARVLAGTDNEQFF.